Described below is a single T cell receptor beta chain sequence and its context. The junction does not match germline at one end; this may be a read error. The data derive from a study of CD8 T cells in Susac syndrome. The CDR3 runs to 15 residues. CDR1 and CDR2 (germline): SGHTA, FQGNSA. From blood CD8+ and CD4+ T cells, the TCR beta chain was sequenced. Reverse transcription used about 0.45 to 1 ug RNA and random hexamers. It was immunoSEQ multiplex PCR that amplified TCR beta CDR3 across 54 Vbeta and 13 Jbeta. TCRdb called the immunoSEQ multiplex PCR reads again in MiXCR, with one record for every CDR3 protein. The table records some 300,000 distinct CDR3 sequences, approximately 84% of them present only once.

This sequence was found in a human donor with multiple sclerosis. The sequencing sample was made of CD8+ T cells from PBMCs. This chain connects TRBV7-2 to TRBJ2-1, with TRBD2 identical over 8 bases. The CDR3 loop is CAGSPRAGVSNEQFF. CDR3 sequence (DNA): TGTGCCGGCAGCCCCAGAGCGGGAGTCTCCAATGAGCAGTTCTTC.